This TCR beta chain was obtained from a study of blood T cell repertoires in COVID-19. CDR3 length: 14 amino acids. CDR1 is SNHLY, CDR2 FYNNEI, per germline. The J segment lost 8 bases and the V segment lost 1 base, leaving 5 bases of the junction unmatched. TCRdb's copy holds only in-frame clones and misses some; the assay was immunoSEQ multiplex PCR. The data show about 180,000 clones, 80% seen once. V usage is TRBV2 and J usage is TRBJ2-1, with 7 nucleotides matching TRBD2. The source material was PBMCs or T cells enriched from blood (not recorded which). The source is a man aged 55 to 70 who had been exposed to COVID-19. CDR3 in DNA: TGTGCCAGCAGTGAAGGTGGCGGGAGCGATGAGCAGTTCTTC. Amino acids: CASSEGGGSDEQFF.